The rows below give T cell receptor beta chains drawn from one sample of a study of shared clonotypes between healthy human individuals. TCRdb's copy holds only in-frame clones and misses some; the assay was immunoSEQ multiplex PCR. The sample carries roughly 2.4 million clones, approximately 96% recorded once. The material sequenced was naive CD4+ T cells sorted from blood. These receptors came from a man younger than 30 in good health. Both conserved end residues are part of each CDR3. D genes are given only for firm matches. Clone size appears in some rows only: once, few, many, or a class for an expanded clone.

d_call	v_call	j_call	clone_size	cdr3_nt	cdr3_aa
-	TRBV7-3	TRBJ1-1	-	TGTGCCAGCAGCTTGTTCGGGAACACTGAAGCTTTCTTT	CASSLFGNTEAFF
TRBD1	TRBV28	TRBJ2-2	-	TGTGCCAGCATTCGGACAGGGGGAGTGGGGGAGCTGTTTTTT	CASIRTGGVGELFF
TRBD1	TRBV10-3	TRBJ2-5	-	TGTGCCATCAGTAACCTACAGGGGGGAGAGACCCAGTACTTC	CAISNLQGGETQYF
-	TRBV20-1	TRBJ1-4	once	TGCAGTGGTCAGGGAAATGAAAAACTGTTTTTT	CSGQGNEKLFF
-	TRBV6-6	TRBJ1-3	-	TGTGCCAGCAGTTACGGGCAGGGTTACACCATATATTTT	CASSYGQGYTIYF
TRBD1	TRBV28	TRBJ1-2	-	TGTGCCAGCAGTTTCCCCGGGACAGGGAGGAGGAGCTACACCTTC	CASSFPGTGRRSYTF
TRBD1	TRBV4-1	TRBJ2-7	-	TGCGCCAGCAGCCAAGGGGGTCCCCGGGACAGGGCCTACGAGCAGTACTTC	CASSQGGPRDRAYEQYF
TRBD1	TRBV5-1	TRBJ1-2	once	TGCGCCAGCAGCGCCGACAGGGGGCTCCATGGCTACACCTTC	CASSADRGLHGYTF
TRBD2	TRBV9	TRBJ2-3	-	TGTGCCAGCAGCACAGGAGCGGGGGGGCCCACAGATACGCAGTATTTT	CASSTGAGGPTDTQYF
-	TRBV6-1	TRBJ2-2	-	TGTGCCAGCACTACCGACAGGAACACCGGGGAGCTGTTTTTT	CASTTDRNTGELFF
-	TRBV30	TRBJ1-4	-	TGTGCCTGGGAACAGGGAGGGGAAAAACTGTTTTTT	CAWEQGGEKLFF
TRBD1	TRBV7-9	TRBJ2-2	-	TGTGCCAGCAGCAGAACAGGGGCGTTCGGGGAGCTGTTTTTT	CASSRTGAFGELFF
TRBD1	TRBV10-3	TRBJ1-2	-	TGTGCCATCAGTCCGACCTACGGGACAGAACTGTCGGAGGGCTACACCTTC	CAISPTYGTELSEGYTF
-	TRBV9	TRBJ1-6	-	TGTGCCAGCAGCGTAGGTGAAGGAGCCATCAATTCACCCCTCCACTTT	CASSVGEGAINSPLHF
TRBD1	TRBV28	TRBJ1-1	-	TGTGCCAGCAGCCATGGGTGGACAGGATTACTGAACACTGAAGCTTTCTTT	CASSHGWTGLLNTEAFF
TRBD1	TRBV10-3	TRBJ2-2	once	TGTGCCATTAATCCGGGACAGGAGAACACCGGGGAGCTGTTTTTT	CAINPGQENTGELFF
TRBD1	TRBV7-2	TRBJ1-5	-	TGTGCCAGCAGCTTTGACAGGGCAAGCAATCAGCCCCAGCATTTT	CASSFDRASNQPQHF
TRBD2	TRBV6-1	TRBJ2-5	-	TGTGCCAGCAGTCTCAGACTAGCGGGGGAGACCCAGTACTTC	CASSLRLAGETQYF
-	TRBV2	TRBJ1-3	-	TGTGCCGGTGACACTGAGAGCTCTGGAAACACCATATATTTT	CAGDTESSGNTIYF
-	TRBV9	TRBJ2-3	-	TGTGCCAGCAGCGTAACAGGACATCTGGGTACAGATACGCAGTATTTT	CASSVTGHLGTDTQYF
-	TRBV20-1	TRBJ2-1	-	TGCAGTGCAGAGATAAACAATGAGCAGTTCTTC	CSAEINNEQFF
TRBD1	TRBV6-5	TRBJ1-5	-	TGTGCCAGCAGTTTCACAGGGGACCAGCCCCAGCATTTT	CASSFTGDQPQHF
-	TRBV7-7	TRBJ2-2	-	TGTGCTAGCAGCCCGGGCAACACCGGGGAGCTGTTTTTT	CASSPGNTGELFF
TRBD2	TRBV7-3	TRBJ2-3	-	TGTGCCAGCAGTCTCGGGGGGGCCGGCGATACGCAGTATTTT	CASSLGGAGDTQYF
-	TRBV5-5	TRBJ1-4	-	TGTGCCAGCAGCATTGGGACACTTGCAACTAATGAAAAACTGTTTTTT	CASSIGTLATNEKLFF
-	TRBV5-1	TRBJ2-1	-	TGCGCCAGCAGCTTGTGGCCTGGGGGGAGCTCCTACAATGAGCAGTTCTTC	CASSLWPGGSSYNEQFF
-	TRBV30	TRBJ1-1	once	TGTGCCTGGAGTGGACAGTACACTGAAGCTTTCTTT	CAWSGQYTEAFF
TRBD1	TRBV5-1	TRBJ1-2	-	TGCGCCAGCAGCCCCGGGACAGGGGTGCACTATGGCTACACCTTC	CASSPGTGVHYGYTF
-	TRBV6-1	TRBJ2-5	-	TGTGCCAGCAGATACGGACAGTTAGGAGTTTACTTC	CASRYGQLGVYF